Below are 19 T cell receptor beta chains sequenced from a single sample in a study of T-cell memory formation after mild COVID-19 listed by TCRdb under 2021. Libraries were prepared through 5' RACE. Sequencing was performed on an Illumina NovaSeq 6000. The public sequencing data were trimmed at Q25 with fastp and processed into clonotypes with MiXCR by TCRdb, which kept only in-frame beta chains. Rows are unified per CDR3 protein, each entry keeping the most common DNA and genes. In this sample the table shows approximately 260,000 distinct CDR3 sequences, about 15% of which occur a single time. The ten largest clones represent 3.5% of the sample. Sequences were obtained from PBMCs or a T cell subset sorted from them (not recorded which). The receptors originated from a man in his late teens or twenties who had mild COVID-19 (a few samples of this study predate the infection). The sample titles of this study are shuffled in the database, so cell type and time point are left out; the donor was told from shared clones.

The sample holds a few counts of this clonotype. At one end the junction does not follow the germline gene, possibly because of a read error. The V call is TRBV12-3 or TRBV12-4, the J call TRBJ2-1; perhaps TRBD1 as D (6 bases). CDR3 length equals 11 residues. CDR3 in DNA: TGTGCCAGCAGTCCGAGACGACAGGCCGACTTC. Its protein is CASSPRRQADF.

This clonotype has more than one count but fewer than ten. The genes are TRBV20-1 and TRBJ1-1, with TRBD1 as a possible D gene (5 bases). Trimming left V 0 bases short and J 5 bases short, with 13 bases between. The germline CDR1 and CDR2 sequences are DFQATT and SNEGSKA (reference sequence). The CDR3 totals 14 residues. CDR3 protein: CSARDARAGTEAFF. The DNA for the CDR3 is TGCAGTGCTAGAGATGCCAGGGCTGGGACTGAAGCTTTCTTT.

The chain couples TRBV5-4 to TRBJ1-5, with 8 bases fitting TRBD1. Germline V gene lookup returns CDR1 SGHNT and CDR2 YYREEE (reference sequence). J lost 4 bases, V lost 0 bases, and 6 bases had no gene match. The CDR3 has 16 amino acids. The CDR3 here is CASSLVPDRENQPQHF. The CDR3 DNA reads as TGTGCCAGCAGCTTGGTTCCGGACAGGGAAAATCAGCCCCAGCATTTT.

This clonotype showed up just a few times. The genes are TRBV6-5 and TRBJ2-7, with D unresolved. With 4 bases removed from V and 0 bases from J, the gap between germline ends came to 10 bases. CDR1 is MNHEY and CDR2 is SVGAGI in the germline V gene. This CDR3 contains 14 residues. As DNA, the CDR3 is TGTGCCAGCAGTTCCCATAGGAGCTCCTACGAGCAGTACGTC. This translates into CASSSHRSSYEQYV.

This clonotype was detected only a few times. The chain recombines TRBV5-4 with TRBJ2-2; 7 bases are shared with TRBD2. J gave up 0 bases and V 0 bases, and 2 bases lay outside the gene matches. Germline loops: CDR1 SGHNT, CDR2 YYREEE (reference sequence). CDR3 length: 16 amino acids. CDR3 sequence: CASSLALAANTGELFF. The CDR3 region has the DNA TGTGCCAGCAGCTTGGCGCTAGCGGCGAACACCGGGGAGCTGTTTTTT.

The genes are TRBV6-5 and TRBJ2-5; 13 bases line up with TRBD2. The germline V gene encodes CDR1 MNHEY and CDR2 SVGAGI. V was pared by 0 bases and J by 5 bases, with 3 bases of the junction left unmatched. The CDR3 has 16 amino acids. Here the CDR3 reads CASSYSRTSGGETQYF. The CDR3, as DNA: TGTGCCAGCAGTTACTCCCGGACTAGCGGGGGTGAGACCCAGTACTTC.

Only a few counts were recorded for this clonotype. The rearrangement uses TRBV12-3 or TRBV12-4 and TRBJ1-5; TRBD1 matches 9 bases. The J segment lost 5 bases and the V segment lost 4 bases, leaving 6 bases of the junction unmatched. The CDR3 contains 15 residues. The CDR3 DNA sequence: TGTGCCAGCAGTTCACACGGGACAGGGTATCAGCCCCAGCATTTT. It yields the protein CASSSHGTGYQPQHF.

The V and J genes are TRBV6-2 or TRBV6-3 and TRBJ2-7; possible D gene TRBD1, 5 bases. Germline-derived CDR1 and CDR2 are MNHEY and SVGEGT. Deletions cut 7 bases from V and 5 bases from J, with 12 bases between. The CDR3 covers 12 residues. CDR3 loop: CASTPVRDEQYF. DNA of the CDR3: TGTGCCAGCACCCCGGTCAGGGACGAGCAGTACTTC.

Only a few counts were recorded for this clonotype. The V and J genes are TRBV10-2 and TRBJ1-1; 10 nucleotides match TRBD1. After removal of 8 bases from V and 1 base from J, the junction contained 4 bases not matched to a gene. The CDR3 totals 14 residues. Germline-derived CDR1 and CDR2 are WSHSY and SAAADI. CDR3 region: CASGTGAGNTEAFF. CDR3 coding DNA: TGCGCCAGCGGGACAGGGGCAGGGAACACTGAAGCTTTCTTT.

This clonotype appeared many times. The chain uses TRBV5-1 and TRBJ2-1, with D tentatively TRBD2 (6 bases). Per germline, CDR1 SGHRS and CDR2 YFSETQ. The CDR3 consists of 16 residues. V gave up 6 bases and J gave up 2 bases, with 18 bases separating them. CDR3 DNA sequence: TGCGCCAGCACTCCCGCCTGGGGGGTCGCCTACAATGAGCAGTTCTTC. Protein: CASTPAWGVAYNEQFF.

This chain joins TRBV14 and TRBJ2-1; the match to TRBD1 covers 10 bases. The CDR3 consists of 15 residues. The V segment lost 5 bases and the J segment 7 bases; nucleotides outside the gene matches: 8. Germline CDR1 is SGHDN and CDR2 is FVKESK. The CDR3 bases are TGTGCCAGCAGCTACGACAGGGGGCCTTGGAATGAGCAGTTCTTC. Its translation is CASSYDRGPWNEQFF.

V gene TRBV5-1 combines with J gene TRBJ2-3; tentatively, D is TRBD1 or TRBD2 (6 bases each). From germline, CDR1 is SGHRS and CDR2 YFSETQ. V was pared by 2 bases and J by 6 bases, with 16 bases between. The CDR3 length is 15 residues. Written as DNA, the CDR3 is TGCGCCAGCAGCTTAGGAGGGGGGCCAGGGGATACGCAGTATTTT. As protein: CASSLGGGPGDTQYF.

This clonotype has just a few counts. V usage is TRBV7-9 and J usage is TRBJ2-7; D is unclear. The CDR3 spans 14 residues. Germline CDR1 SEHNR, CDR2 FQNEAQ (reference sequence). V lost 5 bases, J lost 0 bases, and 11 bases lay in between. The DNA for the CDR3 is TGTGCCAGCAGCCCACAGAGTAGCTCCTACGAGCAGTACTTC. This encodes CASSPQSSSYEQYF.

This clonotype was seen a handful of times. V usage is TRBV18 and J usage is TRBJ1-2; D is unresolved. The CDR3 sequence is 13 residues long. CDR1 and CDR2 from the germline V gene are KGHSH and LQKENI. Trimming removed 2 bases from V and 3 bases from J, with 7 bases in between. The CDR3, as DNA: TGTGCCAGCTCACCAGTCGAATACTATGGCTACACCTTC. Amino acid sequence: CASSPVEYYGYTF.

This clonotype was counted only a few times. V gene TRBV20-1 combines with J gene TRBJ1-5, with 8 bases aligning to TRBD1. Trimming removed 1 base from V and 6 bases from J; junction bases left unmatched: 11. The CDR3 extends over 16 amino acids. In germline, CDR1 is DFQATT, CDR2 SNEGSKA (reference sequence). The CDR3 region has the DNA TGCAGTGCTAGAGCCCCCGACAGGGGAGGACGTCAGCCCCAGCATTTT. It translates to CSARAPDRGGRQPQHF.

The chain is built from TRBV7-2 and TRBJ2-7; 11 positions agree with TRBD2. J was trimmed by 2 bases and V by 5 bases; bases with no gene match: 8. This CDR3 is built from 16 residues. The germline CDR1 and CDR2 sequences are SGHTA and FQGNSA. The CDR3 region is CASSPQGTSGAYEQYF. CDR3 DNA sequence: TGTGCCAGCAGCCCCCAGGGGACTAGCGGAGCCTACGAGCAGTACTTC. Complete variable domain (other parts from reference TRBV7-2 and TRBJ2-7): GAGVSQSPSNKVTEKGKDVELRCDPISGHTALYWYRQSLGQGLEFLIYFQGNSAPDKSGLPSDRFSAERTGGSVSTLTIQRTQQEDSAVYLCASSPQGTSGAYEQYFGPGTRLTVT.

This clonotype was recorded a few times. The CDR3 DNA reads TGTGCCAGCAGGACGCCAGGGACAACTAATGAAAAACTGTTTTTT. It encodes CASRTPGTTNEKLFF. This chain connects TRBV12-3 or TRBV12-4 to TRBJ1-4; TRBD1 might be the D (5 bases). Deletions cut 6 bases from V and 0 bases from J, with 11 bases between. This CDR3 has 15 amino acids.

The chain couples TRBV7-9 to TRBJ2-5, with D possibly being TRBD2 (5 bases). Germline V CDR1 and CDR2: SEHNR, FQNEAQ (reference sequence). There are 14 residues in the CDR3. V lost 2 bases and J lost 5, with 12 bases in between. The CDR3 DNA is TGTGCCAGCAGCTTAACGGGAATCAGGGAGACCCAGTACTTC. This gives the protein CASSLTGIRETQYF.

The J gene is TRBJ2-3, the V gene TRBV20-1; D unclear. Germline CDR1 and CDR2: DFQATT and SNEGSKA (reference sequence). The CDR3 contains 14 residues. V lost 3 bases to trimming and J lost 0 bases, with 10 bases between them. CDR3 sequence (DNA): TGCAGTGCTAGGGCCCGCCGGAGCACAGATACGCAGTATTTT. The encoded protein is CSARARRSTDTQYF.